This T cell receptor (beta chain) was identified during a study of Ad26.COV2.S vaccination and SARS-CoV-2 variants. Overall study: Ad26.COV2.S given intramuscularly, once or twice 56 days apart. Findings and limits, study-wide: Participants given vaccine showed non-spike TCR breadth similar to that of placebo recipients. An underestimation of total T cell responses may have resulted from the TCR breadth and depth analyses.

This table comes from immunoSEQ multiplex PCR, and its TCRdb copy is limited to in-frame clones, with some not included. The sample records about 400,000 clones, approximately 88% being singletons. V was clipped by 2 bases and J by 0 bases, with 15 bases between them. This CDR3 region has 18 residues. Germline values: CDR1 KGHDR, CDR2 SFDVKD. Regarding this clone: Antigen specificity is unknown.

Treatment given: over 15 received Ad26.COV2.S at low or high dose, single or two shots; about 5 received placebo; per-sample allocation not given. The study sampled participants on day 63 after the first vaccine or placebo injection. Vaccination used an Ad26 vector expressing Wuhan-strain SARS-CoV-2 spike. The source of this sequence is a person between 18 and 65 years old who received the Ad26.COV2.S COVID-19 vaccine or a placebo. Sequencing used peripheral blood, obtained in a trial of Ad26.COV2.S vaccine versus placebo. The chain joins TRBV24-1 to TRBJ1-4, with D uncertain. The chain's CDR3 is CATSDYTDKTTTNEKLFF. The CDR3 DNA is TGTGCCACCAGTGATTACACAGATAAAACGACAACTAATGAAAAACTGTTTTTT.